Included here is one T cell receptor (beta chain) sequence, with context. These data come from a study of spatial heterogeneity in lung cancer. TCRdb re-analysed the 5' RACE reads in MiXCR, keeping a single row per CDR3 protein. The sample contains more than 80,000 distinct CDR3 sequences, around 12% of which appear only once. Time point meaning: sample taken at primary tumor resection. Unsorted whole RNA samples from tumor, nontumor lung or frozen PBMC were sequenced. In germline, CDR1 is MDHEN, CDR2 SYDVKM. V lost 5 bases to trimming and J lost 9 bases, with 19 bases between them. CDR3 length equals 15 residues.

The rearrangement uses TRBV28 and TRBJ2-2; D perhaps matches TRBD2 (6 bases). The sequence was collected from a male donor with early-stage non-small cell lung cancer. Sequencing was performed on PBMCs, taken at surgery. CDR3 amino acids: CASSPSGSGFWELFF. CDR3 sequence (DNA): TGTGCCAGCAGTCCATCGGGGAGCGGGTTCTGGGAGCTGTTTTTT.